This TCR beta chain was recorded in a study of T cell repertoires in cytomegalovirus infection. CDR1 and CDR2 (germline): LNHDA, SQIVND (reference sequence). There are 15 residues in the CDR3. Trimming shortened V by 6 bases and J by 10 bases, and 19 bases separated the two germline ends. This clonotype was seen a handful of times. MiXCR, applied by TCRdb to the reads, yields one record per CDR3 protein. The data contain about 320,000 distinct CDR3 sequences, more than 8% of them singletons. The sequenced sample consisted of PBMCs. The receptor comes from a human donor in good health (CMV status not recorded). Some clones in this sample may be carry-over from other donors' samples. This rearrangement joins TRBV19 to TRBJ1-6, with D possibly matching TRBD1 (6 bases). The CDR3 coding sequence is TGTGCCAGTAGCGCCGGACAGAACAATTTCTCACCCCTCCACTTT. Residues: CASSAGQNNFSPLHF.